Listed below are T cell receptor beta chains from one sample, sequenced in a study of T cell repertoires and HLA-DP antigens. The repertoire was sequenced with immunoSEQ multiplex PCR; TCRdb's copy has only in-frame clones and lacks some. Of around 100,000 clones listed, around 92% are singletons. Their recognized antigens are unknown. The sequenced sample was CD4+ T cells from PBMCs. All receptors derive from a woman in her late teens or twenties in good health and CMV-seronegative. The CDR3 runs from the conserved cysteine through the conserved F or W. The order of the fields is CDR3 length, V gene, D gene, clone size, J gene, CDR3 protein, CDR3 DNA. The D gene is left open where the match is weak. Not every row has a clone size; where given, it reads once, few, many or a size class.

13	TRBV9	.	.	TRBJ2-1	CASSAHSENEQFF	TGTGCCAGCAGCGCTCACTCGGAGAATGAGCAGTTCTTC
14	TRBV2	.	.	TRBJ1-5	CASTPGKGNQPQHF	TGTGCCAGCACCCCAGGGAAGGGCAATCAGCCCCAGCATTTT
18	TRBV28	TRBD1	.	TRBJ2-6	CASLKSGRGFPGANVLTF	TGTGCCAGCCTAAAGTCGGGCAGGGGGTTCCCTGGGGCCAACGTCCTGACTTTC
17	TRBV7-3	TRBD2	.	TRBJ2-3	CASSMGLAGARTDTQYF	TGTGCCAGCAGCATGGGACTAGCGGGAGCTCGCACAGATACGCAGTATTTT
15	TRBV5-1	TRBD2	once	TRBJ2-3	CASSLGLAGTDTQYF	TGCGCCAGCAGCTTGGGACTAGCGGGCACAGATACGCAGTATTTT
16	TRBV18	TRBD1	once	TRBJ1-2	CASSLEQGPSNYGYTF	TGTGCCAGCTCACTGGAACAGGGGCCCTCTAACTATGGCTACACCTTC
15	TRBV5-4	TRBD2	.	TRBJ2-7	CASREAGTTLREQYF	TGTGCCAGCAGAGAGGCCGGGACTACTCTTCGGGAGCAGTACTTC
15	TRBV28	TRBD1	.	TRBJ1-5	CASSPPGQGYQPQHF	TGTGCCAGCAGTCCTCCGGGACAGGGTTATCAGCCCCAGCATTTT
15	TRBV19	.	.	TRBJ1-1	CASSYRQGRNTEAFF	TGTGCCAGTAGTTATCGGCAGGGCCGGAACACTGAAGCTTTCTTT
18	TRBV4-3	.	.	TRBJ2-6	CASSQDYALNSGANVLTF	TGCGCCAGCAGCCAAGATTATGCCCTGAACTCTGGGGCCAACGTCCTGACTTTC